Listed below are T cell receptor beta chains from one sample, sequenced in a study of cytomegalovirus exposure and HLA in healthy donors. Libraries were prepared by immunoSEQ multiplex PCR; TCRdb keeps only in-frame clonotypes and omits some of them. Here the sample spans some 110,000 clones, around 80% being singletons. Specimen: PBMCs. These receptor sequences come from a woman in her twenties or thirties in good health and CMV-seronegative. CDR3s include the opening cysteine and the closing phenylalanine or tryptophan. D genes are given only for firm matches. Size is omitted from some rows. Given values are once, few, many or a class for expanded clones.

j_call,clone_size,d_call,v_call,cdr3_nt,cdr3_aa
TRBJ1-4,NA,NA,TRBV7-9,TGTGCCAGCAGCTTAGGGGGAGATGAAAAACTGTTTTTT,CASSLGGDEKLFF
TRBJ1-2,NA,TRBD1,TRBV11-2,TGTGCCAGCAGGTCTACGGGACAGGGAAACTATGGCTACACCTTC,CASRSTGQGNYGYTF
TRBJ2-7,NA,TRBD2,TRBV5-1,TGCGCCAGCAGCCGACTAGCGGGTACCTCCGAAGAGCAGTACTTC,CASSRLAGTSEEQYF
TRBJ2-3,NA,NA,TRBV7-8,TGTGCCAGCAGCGTTGGGGGCCCTTTTCCCCAGAGCACAGATACGCAGTATTTT,CASSVGGPFPQSTDTQYF
TRBJ2-1,NA,NA,TRBV7-2,TGTGCCAGCAGCTTCACCAGGGGCTCCTACAATGAGCAGTTCTTC,CASSFTRGSYNEQFF
TRBJ2-7,NA,TRBD1,TRBV9,TGTGCCAGCAGCCCGGGACAGGGCTACGAGCAGTACTTC,CASSPGQGYEQYF
TRBJ1-1,few,NA,TRBV6-4,TGTGCCAGCAGTGACTCGGAGGGAGGACGAACTGAAGCTTTCTTT,CASSDSEGGRTEAFF
TRBJ2-2,once,NA,TRBV11-2,TGTGCCAGCGGGGCTTATGCAGACACCGGGGAGCTGTTTTTT,CASGAYADTGELFF
TRBJ2-3,NA,TRBD2,TRBV5-6,TGTGCCAGCAGCTCCGACAGGAGGACTAGCGGGAGGGAGGGAGATACGCAGTATTTT,CASSSDRRTSGREGDTQYF
TRBJ1-1,NA,TRBD1,TRBV6-5,TGTGCCAGCAGACAACGGACAGGGAAGAACACTGAAGCTTTCTTT,CASRQRTGKNTEAFF
TRBJ1-2,NA,NA,TRBV27,TGTGCCAGCAGAAACAGGGACCCTTATGGCTACACCTTC,CASRNRDPYGYTF
TRBJ2-1,NA,NA,TRBV6-1,TGTGCCAGCACCTTCCAAGGGGGGGTCCAGTTCTTC,CASTFQGGVQFF
TRBJ1-1,once,NA,TRBV5-1,TGCGCCAGCAGCTTGGGGGCGGGGAGCACTGAAGCTTTCTTT,CASSLGAGSTEAFF
TRBJ2-1,few,TRBD2,TRBV11-3,TGTGCCAGCAGCTTAGACGGACTAGCGGGCTACAATGAGCAGTTCTTC,CASSLDGLAGYNEQFF
TRBJ2-1,NA,TRBD2,TRBV7-6,TGTGCCAGCAGCTTCCCCACCGATTCTACGGGAGGGTACAATGAGCAGTTCTTC,CASSFPTDSTGGYNEQFF
TRBJ2-7,once,NA,TRBV2,TGTGCCAGCAACCCCCTAGCTACCAACGAGCAGTACTTC,CASNPLATNEQYF
TRBJ2-3,NA,NA,TRBV7-7,TGTGCTAGCAGCTCGGGACTTAGCACAGATACGCAGTATTTT,CASSSGLSTDTQYF
TRBJ1-2,NA,NA,TRBV18,TGTGCCAGCTCAGCAGGGGAAGACTATGGCTACACCTTC,CASSAGEDYGYTF
TRBJ1-5,NA,NA,TRBV6-1,TGTGCCAGCAGTGATGTGGGGCAGAGGCCCCAGCATTTT,CASSDVGQRPQHF